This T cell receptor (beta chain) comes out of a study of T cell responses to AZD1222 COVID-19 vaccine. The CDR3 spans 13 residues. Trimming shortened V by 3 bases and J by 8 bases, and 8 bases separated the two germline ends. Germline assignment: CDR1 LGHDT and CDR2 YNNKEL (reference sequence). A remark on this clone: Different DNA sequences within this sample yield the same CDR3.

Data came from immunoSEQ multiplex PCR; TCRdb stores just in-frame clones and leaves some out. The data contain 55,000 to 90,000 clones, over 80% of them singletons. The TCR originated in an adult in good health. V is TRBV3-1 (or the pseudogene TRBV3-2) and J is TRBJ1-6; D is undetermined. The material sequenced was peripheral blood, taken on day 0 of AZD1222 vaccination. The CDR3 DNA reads TGTGCCAGCAGCCAGGGATCCGATTCACCCCTCCACTTT. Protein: CASSQGSDSPLHF.